These 29 T cell receptor beta chains came from one sample sequenced in a study of early T cells in non-severe SARS-CoV-2 infection. TCRdb re-analysed the 5' RACE reads in MiXCR, keeping a single row per CDR3 protein. The data hold around 30,000 distinct CDR3 sequences, with over 5% observed a single time. Input material: whole blood. Receptors were obtained from an adult who was a healthcare worker with PCR-confirmed SARS-CoV-2 infection or an uninfected control (not recorded which).

This clonotype was detected many times. This sequence joins TRBV12-3 or TRBV12-4 and TRBJ1-5; unclear D gene. V was trimmed by 2 bases and J by 4 bases, leaving 12 bases between them. CDR3 length: 15 amino acids. The CDR3 region has the DNA TGTGCCAGCAGTTTACAGGCGCGTAAGAATCAGCCCCAGCATTTT. Its protein product is CASSLQARKNQPQHF.

This clonotype was recorded at least ten times. V gene TRBV3-1 combines with J gene TRBJ1-6, with D hard to call. The germline V gene has CDR1 LGHDT and CDR2 YNNKEL (reference sequence). The V end was cut by 3 bases, the J end by 8 bases, with 5 bases between. There are 12 residues in the CDR3. CDR3 DNA: TGTGCCAGCAGCCAGGGCGATTCACCCCTCCACTTT. Encoded protein: CASSQGDSPLHF.

This clonotype was found many times. The chain uses TRBV29-1 and TRBJ2-1, with 13 bases that match TRBD2. Looked up from germline, CDR1 is SQVTM and CDR2 is ANQGSEA. Trimming took 5 bases from V and 0 from J; bases not matched to a gene: 7. The CDR3 totals 17 residues. CDR3 loop: CSVLGTSGASSYNEQFF. The CDR3 nucleotides read TGCAGCGTTTTGGGGACTAGCGGGGCGTCCTCCTACAATGAGCAGTTCTTC.

There are many counts of this clonotype. The chain combines TRBV6-6 with TRBJ2-3; D unclear. Per the germline V gene, CDR1 is MNHNY and CDR2 is SVGAGI (reference sequence). This CDR3 region has 13 residues. Trimming pared 0 bases from V and 1 base from J, leaving 2 bases between. This CDR3 is CASSYSGTDTQYF. CDR3 bases: TGTGCCAGCAGTTACTCAGGCACAGATACGCAGTATTTT.

In this sample, this clonotype turned up a few times. The CDR3 region is CASSFGPEETQYF. CDR3 DNA: TGCGCCAGCAGCTTTGGACCGGAAGAGACCCAGTACTTC. The chain is built from TRBV5-1 and TRBJ2-5; D is unresolved. There are 13 residues in the CDR3. Trimming removed 2 bases from V and 3 bases from J, with 8 bases in between. CDR1 and CDR2 (germline): SGHRS, YFSETQ.

Relative to its sample, this clonotype is medium-sized. V is TRBV7-2 and J is TRBJ1-1, with D possibly being TRBD1 (6 bases). The CDR3 is 15 amino acids. V gave up 3 bases and J gave up 4 bases, with 15 bases separating them. Germline V gene lookup returns CDR1 SGHTA and CDR2 FQGNSA. CDR3 loop: CASSLSSTGSTEAFF. CDR3 nucleotide sequence: TGTGCCAGCAGCTTGTCATCCACAGGGTCCACTGAAGCTTTCTTT.

Many counts were recorded for this clonotype. The rearrangement uses TRBV29-1 and TRBJ2-7; D uncertain. The germline CDR1 and CDR2 sequences are SQVTM and ANQGSEA. This CDR3 contains 11 residues. V was trimmed by 2 bases and J by 11 bases, leaving 13 bases between them. The CDR3 sequence is CSVESSGVKYF. The DNA for the CDR3 is TGCAGCGTTGAATCCTCCGGTGTAAAGTACTTC.

This clonotype showed up many times. V gene TRBV7-9 combines with J gene TRBJ1-1; TRBD1 might be the D (6 bases). This CDR3 contains 15 residues. V lost 1 base, J lost 6 bases, and 15 bases lay in between. Looked up from germline, CDR1 is SEHNR and CDR2 is FQNEAQ (reference sequence). CDR3 coding DNA: TGTGCCAGCAGCTTAGAGCGCAGGGGTAGGGCTGAAGCTTTCTTT. Protein: CASSLERRGRAEAFF. Variable domain in full (rest from reference TRBV7-9 and TRBJ1-1): DTGVSQNPRHKITKRGQNVTFRCDPISEHNRLYWYRQTLGQGPEFLTYFQNEAQLEKSRLLSDRFSAERPKGSFSTLEIQRTEQGDSAMYLCASSLERRGRAEAFFGQGTRLTVV.

This clonotype showed up many times. The chain links TRBV12-3 or TRBV12-4 to TRBJ1-5; 12 positions match TRBD1. Germline trimming cut 4 bases from V and 5 bases from J; bases unmatched to any gene: 6. The CDR3 totals 16 residues. The CDR3 DNA reads TGTGCCAGCAGTTCATGGGGGACAGGGGGCTATCAGCCCCAGCATTTT. It translates to CASSSWGTGGYQPQHF.

In nucleotides, the CDR3 is TGCAGCGTTGAGGGAGACGCGGATTCGAACACTGAAGCTTTCTTT. Translation: CSVEGDADSNTEAFF. V is TRBV29-1 and J is TRBJ1-1; D gene ambiguous. The V and J ends lost 3 bases and 1 base respectively, with 15 bases between them. The CDR3 spans 15 residues. Germline CDR1 and CDR2: SQVTM and ANQGSEA. The full variable domain, its missing parts supplied by reference TRBV29-1 and TRBJ1-1, is SAVISQKPSRDICQRGTSLTIQCQVDSQVTMMFWYRQQPGQSLTLIATANQGSEATYESGFVIDKFPISRPNLTFSTLTVSNMSPEDSSIYLCSVEGDADSNTEAFFGQGTRLTVV.

This clonotype was picked up many times. The J gene is TRBJ1-2, the V gene TRBV2, with D possibly being TRBD1 (5 bases). Germline V gene sequence: CDR1 SNHLY, CDR2 FYNNEI. This CDR3 has 13 amino acids. The V gene lost 6 bases and the J gene lost 4 bases, with 12 bases spanning the gap. The CDR3 is CASSPGQAYGYTF. The DNA of the CDR3 is TGTGCCAGCAGCCCAGGGCAGGCCTATGGCTACACCTTC.

The CDR3 reads CASSPSFLMNEQFF. The CDR3 nucleotides read TGTGCCAGCAGTCCGTCGTTCCTTATGAATGAGCAGTTCTTC. The chain recombines TRBV12-3 or TRBV12-4 with TRBJ2-1; D gene uncertain. V dropped 5 bases and J dropped 7 bases, with 15 bases sitting between them. The CDR3 is 14 amino acids.

The rearrangement uses TRBV6-1 and TRBJ2-4, with no clear D. Germline CDR1 is MNHNS and CDR2 is SASEGT. The CDR3 runs 15 residues. Trimming left V 8 bases short and J 0 bases short, with 14 bases between. The CDR3 protein is CASDGNQLAKNIQYF. CDR3 bases: TGTGCCAGCGACGGCAACCAACTAGCCAAAAACATTCAGTACTTC.

Regarding this clonotype: A much larger clone sits a single nucleotide away, making a read error possible. Because the CDR3's place on the DNA is in doubt, the DNA is left out and the CDR3 is given as listed by TCRdb. The V gene is TRBV9, the J gene TRBJ2-6; the D segment call TRBD1 is taken from the table without a DNA check. The CDR3 numbers 17 amino acids, ends counted. From germline, CDR1 is SGDLS and CDR2 YYNGEE. The CDR3 here is CASSVGQGSSGANVLAF.

This clonotype occurred many times. This chain links TRBV5-1 with TRBJ2-7; 9 nucleotides align to TRBD1. The germline V gene encodes CDR1 SGHRS and CDR2 YFSETQ. This CDR3 contains 14 residues. Trimming took 4 bases from V and 3 from J; bases not matched to a gene: 5. The CDR3, as DNA: TGCGCCAGCAGCCCCGGGACAGGGTTCTACGAGCAGTACTTC. Translated, it gives CASSPGTGFYEQYF.

This sequence joins TRBV4-3 and TRBJ2-1, with TRBD2 identical over 9 bases. CDR3 length: 16 residues. CDR1 and CDR2 (germline): LGHNA, YSLEER. J lost 9 bases, V lost 0 bases, and 9 bases had no gene match. DNA of the CDR3: TGCGCCAGCAGCCAAGAAGGGCTAGCGGGGTGGGGTGAGCAGTTCTTC. Its translation is CASSQEGLAGWGEQFF.

This clonotype appeared many times. The chain is built from TRBV5-1 and TRBJ1-1; the match to TRBD1 covers 8 bases. The CDR3 runs 16 residues. The J segment lost 4 bases and the V segment lost 4 bases, leaving 12 bases of the junction unmatched. Germline V lookup: CDR1 SGHRS, CDR2 YFSETQ. CDR3 residues: CASSLEIIGQGTEAFF. In DNA, the CDR3 is TGCGCCAGCAGCCTAGAAATCATCGGACAGGGCACTGAAGCTTTCTTT.

The chain is built from TRBV10-2 and TRBJ1-1; D is unresolved. This CDR3 region has 17 residues. Germline V lookup: CDR1 WSHSY, CDR2 SAAADI. Trimming removed 2 bases from V and 3 bases from J, with 19 bases in between. The CDR3 loop reads CASSEPRTATGYTEAFF. For the CDR3, the DNA is TGCGCCAGCAGTGAGCCCAGGACCGCTACGGGGTACACTGAAGCTTTCTTT.

This clonotype was recorded at least ten times. The chain uses TRBV5-6 and TRBJ1-2; D remains ambiguous. The CDR3 covers 14 residues. Germline V gene data show CDR1 as SGHDT and CDR2 as YYEEEE. V was trimmed by 1 base and J by 1 base, leaving 8 bases between them. The CDR3 nucleotides read TGTGCCAGCAGCTTGTATCCGGATAACTATGGCTACACCTTC. This sequence encodes CASSLYPDNYGYTF.

This clonotype was picked up many times. This rearrangement joins TRBV12-3 or TRBV12-4 to TRBJ1-5; D is unclear. CDR3 length: 12 amino acids. The V gene lost 6 bases and the J gene lost 5 bases, with 8 bases spanning the gap. The CDR3 sequence: CASRADDQPQHF. The CDR3 DNA sequence: TGTGCCAGCAGGGCGGACGATCAGCCCCAGCATTTT.

This clonotype was seen only a few times. The genes are TRBV18 and TRBJ1-2; D perhaps matches TRBD1 (5 bases). This CDR3 has 13 residues. Trimming shortened V by 1 base and J by 8 bases, and 11 bases separated the two germline ends. Per germline, CDR1 KGHSH and CDR2 LQKENI. CDR3 nucleotide sequence: TGTGCCAGCTCACCACTCCAGGGCCAAGGCTACACCTTC. Translation: CASSPLQGQGYTF. Complete variable domain (other parts from reference TRBV18 and TRBJ1-2): NAGVMQNPRHLVRRRGQEARLRCSPMKGHSHVYWYRQLPEEGLKFMVYLQKENIIDESGMPKERFSAEFPKEGPSILRIQQVVRGDSAAYFCASSPLQGQGYTFGSGTRLTVV.

The chain recombines TRBV12-3 or TRBV12-4 with TRBJ2-1, with TRBD2 matching 14 bases. V lost 5 bases to trimming and J lost 6 bases; unmatched junction nucleotides: 6. CDR3 size: 16 residues. CDR3 bases: TGTGCCAGCAGTCGACTAGCGGGGGGGCCGGGCAATGAGCAGTTCTTC. This encodes CASSRLAGGPGNEQFF.

This clonotype was picked up many times. The chain has TRBV7-2 and TRBJ2-1; D is perhaps TRBD2 (7 bases). Deletions cut 6 bases from V and 3 bases from J, with 24 bases between. Germline lookup yields CDR1 SGHTA and CDR2 FQGNSA. CDR3 length: 18 residues. CDR3 region: CASRSPRRGGDIYNEQFF. CDR3 nucleotide sequence: TGTGCCAGCAGATCCCCACGTCGAGGGGGGGATATCTACAATGAGCAGTTCTTC.

This clonotype occurred many times. The V and J genes are TRBV28 and TRBJ1-5; tentative D call: TRBD1 (5 bases). This CDR3 region has 15 residues. Trimming stripped 6 bases from V and 5 bases from J, with 17 bases between. Germline lookup yields CDR1 MDHEN and CDR2 SYDVKM. The CDR3: CASRTWTNGDQPQHF. The CDR3, as DNA: TGTGCCAGCAGAACCTGGACAAACGGTGATCAGCCCCAGCATTTT. The complete variable domain, with remaining parts taken from reference TRBV28 and TRBJ1-5, reads DVKVTQSSRYLVKRTGEKVFLECVQDMDHENMFWYRQDPGLGLRLIYFSYDVKMKEKGDIPEGYSVSREKKERFSLILESASTNQTSMYLCASRTWTNGDQPQHFGDGTRLSIL.

This clonotype was seen many times. The chain is built from TRBV11-2 and TRBJ1-3; weak D call: TRBD1 (5 bases). The germline V gene encodes CDR1 SGHAT and CDR2 FQNNGV. V lost 2 bases and J 4 bases, leaving 9 bases between the germline ends. The CDR3 loop spans 14 amino acids. This CDR3 reads CASSLRRGGNTIYF. The CDR3 coding sequence is TGTGCCAGCAGCTTAAGAAGGGGAGGAAACACCATATATTTT.

This clonotype has ten or more counts. V and J are TRBV7-6 and TRBJ2-3, with 7 bases identical to TRBD2. V lost 5 bases to trimming and J lost 0 bases; unmatched junction nucleotides: 5. CDR1 SGHVS and CDR2 FNYEAQ come from the germline V gene. This CDR3 region has 15 residues. In DNA form, the CDR3 reads TGTGCCAGCAGCCCTAGCGGACTTAGCACAGATACGCAGTATTTT. Encoded protein: CASSPSGLSTDTQYF.

This clonotype has at least ten counts. V is TRBV1 and J is TRBJ2-3; the table assigns TRBD2, which was not confirmed against the DNA. TRBV1 counts as a pseudogene. There are 19 residues in the CDR3. The CDR3 DNA reads TGCACCAGCAGCCAAGAGACCCAGCGGGGGGGCCTAAGCACAGATACGCAGTATTTT. This encodes CTSSQETQRGGLSTDTQYF.

This clonotype was picked up many times. The V gene is TRBV10-3, the J gene TRBJ1-1; D is possibly TRBD1 (5 bases). This CDR3 region has 11 residues. Germline values: CDR1 ENHRY, CDR2 SYGVKD. Trimming shortened V by 6 bases and J by 7 bases, and 9 bases separated the two germline ends. The CDR3 coding sequence is TGTGCCATCAGCCAGGGTGATGAAGCTTTCTTT. As protein: CAISQGDEAFF.

This clonotype was seen a few times. This chain uses TRBV4-1 with TRBJ2-3, with D unclear. The CDR3 contains 14 residues. Trimming stripped 0 bases from V and 6 bases from J, with 10 bases between. Looked up from germline, CDR1 is MGHRA and CDR2 is YSYEKL. CDR3 protein: CASSQDSGRDTQYF. CDR3 nucleotide sequence: TGCGCCAGCAGCCAAGATTCCGGACGGGATACGCAGTATTTT.